This T cell receptor (beta chain) was found in a study of blood T cell repertoires in COVID-19 (dated by TCRdb to 2018 to 2020). About the full investigation: Samples from collaborators originated in the United States, Italy and Spain and spanned both the acute and convalescent phases of COVID-19. The prospective study material was composed of cDNA or gDNA derived from T cells, B-cell-depleted T cells, or PBMCs. Subjects who had been exposed to COVID-19, were actively infected with it, or had recovered from it provided the deeply sampled blood TCRbeta repertoires that made up the dataset. The repertoires were released in a freely available public database meant as a resource for research on the immune response to SARS-CoV-2. The samples were drawn from two sources: the first 160 participants of the ongoing ImmuneRACE study, and 1,000 to 1,500 subjects contributed by 6 global collaborators. Nearly every sample came with metadata listing a de-identified subject ID, COVID-19 status, age in years and sex. Where available, HLA class I and class II types were taken from metadata supplied by the sample provider and were not determined by assay-based typing.

The collaborating institutions used their own protocols to collect whole blood in K2EDTA tubes. Collaborator samples were shipped for TCRbeta analysis as frozen whole blood, isolated PBMCs, or DNA extracted from either sample type. This clone was seen once. Its target antigen remains unknown. Base qualities are not recorded, but no much larger clone differs from it by a single base. The immunoSEQ Assay, a bias-controlled multiplex PCR, was used to amplify TCRbeta CDR3 regions from genomic DNA. The original methods were these. The number of nucleated cells in each sample was estimated by amplification of reference gene primers within the assay. Sequence reads were collapsed and filtered to measure the absolute abundance of every unique TCRbeta CDR3 rearrangement. For each sample, productive Simpson clonality was calculated as the square root of Simpson's diversity index across productive rearrangements. TCRdb mirrors the immuneACCESS table, restricted to in-frame sequences. Some clones are absent from its copies; in checked studies, under half trace to an unresolved V gene, and the reason for the others is unknown. Clone size and the V and J calls come from that table; the DNA yielded D and trimming. The sample table contains around 72,000 clones; only one count was recorded for around 76% of them. 18% of the sample comes from the top ten.

Deletion took 4 bases off V and 1 base off J, with a span of 12 bases between the germline ends. The germline V gene supplies CDR1 SGHRS and CDR2 YFSETQ. Measured from the cysteine to the phenylalanine, the CDR3 is 15 residues long. This entry keeps only the CDR3 DNA: 45 bases, framed from base 1. Beyond this particular receptor, the publication reports: How much clinical and demographic metadata was included differed by source and by participant, and the metadata was provided uncurated.

In this chain, TRBV5-1 is recombined with TRBJ1-5, and the D gene may be TRBD1, 5 bases matching. What was sequenced was peripheral blood. The origin of this receptor is a human donor in a cohort sampled during active COVID-19. The DNA is as follows: TGCGCCAGCAGCCGCGGGGGGAGCAGCAATCAGCCCCAGCATTTT. This is translated as CASSRGGSSNQPQHF.